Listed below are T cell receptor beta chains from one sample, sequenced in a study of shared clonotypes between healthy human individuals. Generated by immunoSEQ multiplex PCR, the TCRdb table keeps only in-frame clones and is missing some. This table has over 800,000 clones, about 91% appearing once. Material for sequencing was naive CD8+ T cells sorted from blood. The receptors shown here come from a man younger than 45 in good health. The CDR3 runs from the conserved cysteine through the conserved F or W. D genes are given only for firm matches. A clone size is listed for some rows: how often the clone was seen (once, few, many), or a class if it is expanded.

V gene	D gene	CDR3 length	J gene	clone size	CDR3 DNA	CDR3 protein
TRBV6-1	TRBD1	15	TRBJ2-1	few	TGTGCCAGCAAACGAGACAGGGTAGGGAACAATGAGCAGTTCTTC	CASKRDRVGNNEQFF
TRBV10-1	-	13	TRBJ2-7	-	TGCGCCAGCAGTGAAGGACGGACCTACGAGCAGTACTTC	CASSEGRTYEQYF
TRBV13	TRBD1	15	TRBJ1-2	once	TGTGCCAGCAGCTTAGGCCGACAGGGTAACTATGGCTACACCTTC	CASSLGRQGNYGYTF
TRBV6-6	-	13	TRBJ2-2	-	TGTGCCAGCAGTGCTTCGAACACCGGGGAGCTGTTTTTT	CASSASNTGELFF
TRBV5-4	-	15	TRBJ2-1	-	TGTGCCAGCAGTTTGGGGATAGAGACTAGTGATGAGCAGTTCTTC	CASSLGIETSDEQFF
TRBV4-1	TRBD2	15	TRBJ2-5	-	TGCGCCAGCAGCCCGACTAGCGGGCTCCAAGAGACCCAGTACTTC	CASSPTSGLQETQYF
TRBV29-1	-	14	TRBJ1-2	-	TGCAGCGTTGAGGGGGGGCAGGGATATTATGGCTACACCTTC	CSVEGGQGYYGYTF
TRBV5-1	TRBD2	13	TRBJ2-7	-	TGCGCCAGCAGCCTGGGGGGGACCTACGAGCAGTACTTC	CASSLGGTYEQYF
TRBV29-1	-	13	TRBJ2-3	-	TGCAGCGTTGAGGTGGAGGCTGGCTTGACGCAGTATTTT	CSVEVEAGLTQYF
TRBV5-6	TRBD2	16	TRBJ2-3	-	TGTGCCAGCAGCTTGGTGGGTAGCGGGAGGACAGATACGCAGTATTTT	CASSLVGSGRTDTQYF
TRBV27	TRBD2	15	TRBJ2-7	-	TGTGCCAGCAGTCCCCCGGGGCGGGAGGGATACGAGCAGTACTTC	CASSPPGREGYEQYF
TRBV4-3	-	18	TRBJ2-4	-	TGCGCCAGCAGCCAAGATCTACGAGGGGGGGCTGCCAAAAACATTCAGTACTTC	CASSQDLRGGAAKNIQYF
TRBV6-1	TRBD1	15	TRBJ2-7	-	TGTGCCAGCAGTGTGGGGACAGCAGGGGGCTACGAGCAGTACTTC	CASSVGTAGGYEQYF
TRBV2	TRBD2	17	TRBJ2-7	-	TGTGCCAGCAGTGGAGAGGTTAGCGGGTTATTCACCTACGAGCAGTACTTC	CASSGEVSGLFTYEQYF
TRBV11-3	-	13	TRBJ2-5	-	TGTGCCAGCAGCTTAGAAAAGCGGGCTCCCCAGTACTTC	CASSLEKRAPQYF
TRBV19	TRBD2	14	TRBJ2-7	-	TGTGCCAGTAGTACTACTAGCGGTTGGTACGAGCAGTACTTC	CASSTTSGWYEQYF
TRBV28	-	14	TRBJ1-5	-	TGTGCCAGCAATCCCGGGGCATACAATCAGCCCCAGCATTTT	CASNPGAYNQPQHF
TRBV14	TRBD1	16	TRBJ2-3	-	TGTGCCAGCAGCCAAGGGGACAGGGTCAAGGCAGATACGCAGTATTTT	CASSQGDRVKADTQYF
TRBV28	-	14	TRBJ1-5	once	TGTGCCAGCAGTCGGACGGTGGGCAATCAGCCCCAGCATTTT	CASSRTVGNQPQHF
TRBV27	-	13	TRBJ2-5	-	TGTGCCAGCAGTTTTCCAGGGGGGGAGACCCAGTACTTC	CASSFPGGETQYF
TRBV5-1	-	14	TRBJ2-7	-	TGCGCCAGCAGCTTGCTAATCCCGGGTTACGAGCAGTACTTC	CASSLLIPGYEQYF
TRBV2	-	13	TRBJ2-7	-	TGTGCCAGCGGAGGGGAAGGGGTCCACGAGCAGTACTTC	CASGGEGVHEQYF
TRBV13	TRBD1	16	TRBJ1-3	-	TGTGCCAGCAGCGGGCCGGGACAGGGGCCTGGAAACACCATATATTTT	CASSGPGQGPGNTIYF
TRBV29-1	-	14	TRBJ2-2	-	TGCAGCGCTTGGCCGGGACAAAGTCCCGGGGAGCTGTTTTTT	CSAWPGQSPGELFF